Listed below are T cell receptor beta chains from one sample, sequenced in a study of vaccination effects on CD4 cells after COVID-19. These TCRs are of unknown antigen specificity. The table came from immunoSEQ multiplex PCR; TCRdb's copy has only in-frame clones and leaves some out. The sample gives 50,000 to 70,000 clones, under 80% of which show up once; under 30% is in the top ten. The material was CD4+ T cells from PBMCs cultured without peptide, obtained before COVID-19 vaccination. Every receptor here comes from a human donor who had a prior SARS-CoV-2 infection. Both conserved end residues are part of each CDR3. D genes are given only for firm matches. Size is omitted from some rows. Given values are once, few, many or a class for expanded clones.

TRBV9	.	13	.	TRBJ2-3	CASSPSETDTQYF	TGTGCCAGCAGTCCTAGCGAGACAGATACGCAGTATTTT
TRBV7-9	.	16	few	TRBJ2-6	CASSWGKGAGANVLTF	TGTGCCAGCAGCTGGGGCAAAGGGGCTGGGGCCAACGTCCTGACTTTC
TRBV5-8	.	18	.	TRBJ2-1	CASSLALGALQSYNEQFF	TGTGCCAGCAGCTTGGCTCTGGGGGCCCTCCAATCATACAATGAGCAGTTCTTC
TRBV19	.	15	.	TRBJ2-7	CASKEGGHDYYEQYF	TGTGCCAGTAAAGAGGGGGGCCACGATTACTACGAGCAGTACTTC
TRBV9	TRBD2	15	.	TRBJ2-3	CASSVGGRNTDTQYF	TGTGCCAGCAGCGTCGGCGGGAGGAACACAGATACGCAGTATTTT
TRBV5-1	TRBD1	15	.	TRBJ2-3	CASSLSSGGIDTQYF	TGCGCCAGCAGCTTGAGCTCAGGGGGCATAGATACGCAGTATTTT
TRBV4-1	TRBD2	18	.	TRBJ2-3	CASSQAFVSGRGTDTQYF	TGCGCCAGCAGCCAAGCGTTCGTGAGCGGGAGGGGCACAGATACGCAGTATTTT
TRBV6-5	.	15	.	TRBJ1-4	CASSYSGATNEKLFF	TGTGCCAGCAGTTACAGTGGCGCGACTAATGAAAAACTGTTTTTT
TRBV2	TRBD1	14	.	TRBJ2-7	CASSRQGGAYEQYF	TGTGCCAGCAGTAGACAGGGGGGGGCCTACGAGCAGTACTTC
TRBV7-2	.	16	.	TRBJ1-5	CASSSSPWGRDQPQHF	TGTGCCAGCAGCTCCAGTCCGTGGGGACGCGATCAGCCCCAGCATTTT
TRBV30	.	13	.	TRBJ2-3	CAWSVRRDEGQYF	TGTGCCTGGAGTGTACGAAGGGACGAAGGGCAGTATTTT
TRBV12-3/TRBV12-4	.	13	.	TRBJ2-1	CASSGDIFREQFF	TGTGCCAGCAGTGGGGACATTTTTCGTGAGCAGTTCTTC
TRBV4-2	.	16	few	TRBJ1-3	CASSQETVPSGNTIYF	TGTGCCAGCAGCCAAGAGACAGTTCCCTCTGGAAACACCATATATTTT
TRBV28	.	15	.	TRBJ1-5	CASSLHVNGNQPQHF	TGTGCCAGCAGTCTACACGTTAATGGCAATCAGCCCCAGCATTTT
TRBV7-2	.	14	.	TRBJ1-6	CASSLDPGYSPLHF	TGTGCCAGCAGCTTAGATCCTGGGTATTCACCCCTCCACTTT
TRBV6-2/TRBV6-3	TRBD2	15	.	TRBJ2-3	CASSRGRAFGDTQYF	TGTGCCAGCAGTCGCGGGAGGGCCTTTGGAGATACGCAGTATTTT
TRBV2	.	13	once	TRBJ2-7	CASSDADIYEQYF	TGTGCCAGCAGTGACGCGGACATCTACGAGCAGTACTTC
TRBV5-1	.	15	.	TRBJ2-2	CASSLSGLNTGELFF	TGCGCCAGCAGCTTGTCGGGACTTAACACCGGGGAGCTGTTTTTT
TRBV6-5	.	14	.	TRBJ2-2	CASRGRGRIGELFF	TGTGCCAGCCGGGGCAGGGGAAGAATCGGGGAGCTGTTTTTT
TRBV7-8	.	15	.	TRBJ2-3	CASSLGSRGTDTQYF	TGTGCCAGCAGCTTAGGGTCAAGAGGCACAGATACGCAGTATTTT
TRBV11-3	.	15	.	TRBJ2-3	CASSLGGTDTDTQYF	TGTGCCAGCAGCTTAGGTGGCACTGACACAGATACGCAGTATTTT
TRBV10-3	.	16	.	TRBJ1-6	CAISGGRTVYNSPLHF	TGTGCCATCAGTGGCGGCCGGACAGTCTATAATTCACCCCTCCACTTT
TRBV27	.	15	.	TRBJ2-3	CASTVRDPRADTQYF	TGTGCCAGCACCGTCCGGGACCCGAGGGCAGATACGCAGTATTTT
TRBV5-1	.	13	.	TRBJ2-2	CASSQEIPGELFF	TGCGCCAGCAGCCAAGAGATTCCCGGGGAGCTGTTTTTT
TRBV5-1	TRBD2	14	.	TRBJ2-4	CASSSGGIKNIQYF	TGCGCCAGCAGCTCGGGGGGAATCAAAAACATTCAGTACTTC
TRBV7-2	.	11	.	TRBJ2-7	CASRQGTEQYF	TGTGCCAGCAGACAGGGAACCGAGCAGTACTTC
TRBV6-5	TRBD1	13	.	TRBJ2-5	CASSRDRVETQYF	TGTGCCAGCAGTCGGGACAGGGTTGAGACCCAGTACTTC
TRBV18	.	13	few	TRBJ1-1	CASSPSGLESAFF	TGTGCCAGCTCACCTTCAGGGTTAGAGTCGGCTTTCTTT
TRBV30	TRBD1	16	.	TRBJ2-2	CAWSPPGQVNTGELFF	TGTGCCTGGAGTCCGCCGGGACAGGTCAACACCGGGGAGCTGTTTTTT
TRBV5-4	TRBD2	15	.	TRBJ2-5	CASSFITSGRETQYF	TGTGCCAGCAGCTTCATAACTAGCGGGAGAGAGACCCAGTACTTC
TRBV3-1/TRBV3-2	.	15	.	TRBJ1-6	CASSQGSQGDSPLHF	TGTGCCAGCAGCCAAGGGTCCCAGGGAGATTCACCCCTCCACTTT
TRBV29-1	TRBD1	14	.	TRBJ1-2	CSVGPGQGNYGYTF	TGCAGCGTTGGACCGGGACAGGGTAACTATGGCTACACCTTC
TRBV6-5	.	14	.	TRBJ2-3	CASSYSLGTDTQYF	TGTGCCAGCAGTTATTCCTTAGGAACAGATACGCAGTATTTT
TRBV2	.	14	.	TRBJ1-6	CAGSREGQGSPLHF	TGTGCCGGGAGCAGGGAGGGCCAGGGGTCACCCCTCCACTTT
TRBV27	.	17	.	TRBJ2-2	CASSFMWGAGDTGELFF	TGTGCCAGCAGTTTTATGTGGGGGGCAGGCGACACCGGGGAGCTGTTTTTT
TRBV3-1/TRBV3-2	.	11	few	TRBJ2-7	CASNSGGPLYF	TGTGCCAGCAACTCTGGGGGGCCATTATACTTC
TRBV5-1	.	16	.	TRBJ1-5	CASSLYGVGGNQPQHF	TGCGCCAGCAGCTTGTATGGGGTTGGCGGCAATCAGCCCCAGCATTTT
TRBV2	.	14	.	TRBJ1-5	CASSVGRPNQPQHF	TGTGCCAGCAGTGTGGGACGGCCGAATCAGCCCCAGCATTTT
TRBV9	TRBD1	15	.	TRBJ2-5	CASSVGDRGSGTQYF	TGTGCCAGCAGCGTAGGGGACAGGGGGTCAGGGACCCAGTACTTC
TRBV7-2	.	14	.	TRBJ2-1	CASSFWTGGAEQFF	TGTGCCAGCAGCTTCTGGACCGGGGGAGCTGAGCAGTTCTTC
TRBV24-1	.	19	few	TRBJ1-6	CATSDLHQEGASYNSPLHF	TGTGCCACCAGTGATTTACACCAGGAAGGCGCGTCCTATAATTCACCCCTCCACTTT
TRBV5-4	TRBD2	14	.	TRBJ2-7	CASSVAGISYEQYF	TGTGCCAGCAGTGTAGCGGGGATCTCCTACGAGCAGTACTTC
TRBV27	.	12	few	TRBJ2-2	CASKTASGELFF	TGTGCCAGCAAGACAGCCTCCGGGGAGCTGTTTTTT